These 23 T cell receptor beta chains share one sample of origin, sequenced in a study of technical replicates of blood from a few donors. Clones were sequenced by immunoSEQ multiplex PCR, and TCRdb holds only the in-frame ones, with some missing. In the table there are about 69,000 clones, 80% to 90% of which are singletons. Specimen: PBMCs. All receptors derive from a human donor in good health. Some clones in this sample may be carry-over from other donors' samples.

This clone was picked up one time. The genes are TRBV10-3 and TRBJ2-5; TRBD2 matches 9 bases. This CDR3 region has 15 residues. V lost 3 bases to trimming and J lost 5 bases; unmatched junction nucleotides: 7. Germline lookup yields CDR1 ENHRY and CDR2 SYGVKD. The DNA for the CDR3 is TGTGCCATCAGTGATCGGGGACTAGCACCCGAGACCCAGTACTTC. The encoded protein is CAISDRGLAPETQYF.

V and J are TRBV7-9 and TRBJ1-1; 8 positions match TRBD1. Germline V gene sequence: CDR1 SEHNR, CDR2 FQNEAQ (reference sequence). The ends lost 4 bases at V and 1 base at J; junction bases unmatched: 8. The CDR3 has 16 residues. The CDR3 nucleotides are TGTGCCAGCAGCTCCGGGACAGGCTCGGGGAACACTGAAGCTTTCTTT. It encodes CASSSGTGSGNTEAFF. Filled out from reference TRBV7-9 and TRBJ1-1, the complete variable domain reads DTGVSQNPRHKITKRGQNVTFRCDPISEHNRLYWYRQTLGQGPEFLTYFQNEAQLEKSRLLSDRFSAERPKGSFSTLEIQRTEQGDSAMYLCASSSGTGSGNTEAFFGQGTRLTVV.

This clone occurred once. V gene TRBV4-1 combines with J gene TRBJ1-3; no clear D gene. CDR1 is MGHRA and CDR2 is YSYEKL in the germline V gene. Between the trimmed V and J ends, which lost 2 bases and 4 bases, there was a span of 18 bases. The CDR3 length is 17 residues. As DNA, the CDR3 is TGCGCCAGCAGCCAATCCCAGGCGCCGCTCTCGGGAAACACCATATATTTT. Translating it yields CASSQSQAPLSGNTIYF.

This chain joins TRBV7-3 and TRBJ2-6; maybe TRBD2 (7 bases). In germline, CDR1 is SGHTA, CDR2 FQGTGA. CDR3 length: 15 residues. Trimming removed 5 bases at V and 7 bases at J, with 15 bases between. CDR3 protein: CASSVGGGNANVLTF. The DNA of the CDR3 is TGTGCCAGCAGCGTTGGGGGGGGCAACGCCAACGTCCTGACTTTC.

The chain links TRBV2 to TRBJ2-1; the D gene is possibly TRBD2 (7 bases). The germline V and J ends were trimmed by 8 bases and 3 bases, with 17 bases remaining between them. This CDR3 is 15 amino acids long. Germline CDR1 is SNHLY and CDR2 is FYNNEI. CDR3 in amino acids: CASQRGAGVYNEQFF. CDR3 sequence (DNA): TGTGCCAGCCAAAGGGGGGCGGGGGTCTACAATGAGCAGTTCTTC.

This clone has a handful of counts. This chain links TRBV7-9 with TRBJ2-7; TRBD2 matches 7 bases. CDR3 size: 14 residues. Trimming cost V 6 bases and J 2 bases; bases outside gene matches: 7. Germline V CDR1 and CDR2: SEHNR, FQNEAQ (reference sequence). The CDR3 protein is CASRSRAGTYEQYF. For the CDR3, the DNA is TGTGCCAGCAGGTCGAGAGCGGGGACCTACGAGCAGTACTTC.

V usage is TRBV4-1 and J usage is TRBJ2-2, with TRBD1 matching over 8 bases. This CDR3 has 15 residues. Germline CDR1 reads MGHRA; CDR2 reads YSYEKL. With 1 base clipped from V and 7 bases from J, the junction kept 5 bases outside the gene matches. The CDR3 protein is CASSQGQGAGGELFF. CDR3 DNA sequence: TGCGCCAGCAGCCAAGGGCAGGGGGCAGGCGGGGAGCTGTTTTTT.

The chain combines TRBV7-9 with TRBJ2-3, with 8 bases identical to TRBD2. V was clipped by 5 bases and J by 2 bases; unmatched bases: 9. Germline assignment: CDR1 SEHNR and CDR2 FQNEAQ (reference sequence). The CDR3 is made up of 16 amino acids. CDR3 sequence (DNA): TGTGCCAGCAGCCCCCGGCGGGGGGCGTCCACAGATACGCAGTATTTT. Residues: CASSPRRGASTDTQYF. The full variable domain, completed using reference TRBV7-9 and TRBJ2-3, is DTGVSQNPRHKITKRGQNVTFRCDPISEHNRLYWYRQTLGQGPEFLTYFQNEAQLEKSRLLSDRFSAERPKGSFSTLEIQRTEQGDSAMYLCASSPRRGASTDTQYFGPGTRLTVL.

V and J are TRBV7-2 and TRBJ1-6, with 9 bases fitting TRBD1. CDR3 length equals 17 residues. The germline gives CDR1 SGHTA, CDR2 FQGNSA. V lost 1 base to trimming and J lost 7 bases; unmatched junction nucleotides: 8. DNA for the CDR3: TGTGCCAGCAGCTTAGAAACAGGGGGCGCTTGGAATTCACCCCTCCACTTT. This sequence encodes CASSLETGGAWNSPLHF.

The chain uses TRBV27 and TRBJ1-3; 8 nucleotides line up with TRBD1. Germline V gene lookup returns CDR1 MNHEY and CDR2 SMNVEV (reference sequence). The CDR3 length is 17 residues. V dropped 7 bases and J dropped 2; count of bases not matched to a gene: 13. DNA of the CDR3: TGTGCCAGCAACCTCACAGGGGGTTTAGGGCCTGGAAACACCATATATTTT. This encodes CASNLTGGLGPGNTIYF.

The chain combines TRBV18 with TRBJ2-1, with 8 bases aligning to TRBD2. Germline loops: CDR1 KGHSH, CDR2 LQKENI. This CDR3 contains 16 residues. Trimming at V came to 1 base and at J to 2 bases, leaving 4 bases not matched to a gene. The CDR3 DNA reads as TGTGCCAGCTCACCACTTACGGGGGGGACCTACAATGAGCAGTTCTTC. Encoded protein: CASSPLTGGTYNEQFF.

This rearrangement joins TRBV6-5 to TRBJ2-3; D call uncertain. Germline V gene lookup returns CDR1 MNHEY and CDR2 SVGAGI. This CDR3 region has 14 residues. V lost 1 base to trimming and J lost 1 base, with 6 bases between them. The CDR3 loop is CASSYFEGTDTQYF. The DNA of the CDR3 is TGTGCCAGCAGTTACTTCGAGGGCACAGATACGCAGTATTTT.

The V and J genes are TRBV9 and TRBJ2-5; 7 nucleotides agree with TRBD2. The V segment lost 0 bases and the J segment 4 bases; nucleotides outside the gene matches: 6. CDR1 is SGDLS and CDR2 is YYNGEE in the germline V gene. This CDR3 is 15 amino acids long. The CDR3 DNA sequence: TGTGCCAGCAGCGTAGATCGGGGGGAGCGAGAGACCCAGTACTTC. Amino acid sequence: CASSVDRGERETQYF.

The gene calls are TRBV7-8 and TRBJ1-2; TRBD1 might be the D (5 bases). Looked up from germline, CDR1 is SGHVS and CDR2 is FQNEAQ. CDR3 length equals 14 residues. V was pared by 6 bases and J by 8 bases, with 19 bases between. CDR3 sequence reads: CASRPDSRVVGYTF. CDR3 sequence (DNA): TGTGCCAGCAGGCCAGACAGCAGAGTGGTCGGCTACACCTTC.

The chain links TRBV18 to TRBJ1-5; no reliable D call. With 2 bases removed from V and 5 bases from J, the gap between germline ends came to 10 bases. CDR1 is KGHSH, CDR2 LQKENI, per germline. The CDR3 sequence is 14 residues long. CDR3 sequence (DNA): TGTGCCAGCTCACCAAGCGGGAGTTATCAGCCCCAGCATTTT. Translation gives CASSPSGSYQPQHF. Full variable domain (missing parts from reference TRBV18 and TRBJ1-5): NAGVMQNPRHLVRRRGQEARLRCSPMKGHSHVYWYRQLPEEGLKFMVYLQKENIIDESGMPKERFSAEFPKEGPSILRIQQVVRGDSAAYFCASSPSGSYQPQHFGDGTRLSIL.

This rearrangement joins TRBV5-1 to TRBJ1-1; TRBD1 aligns across 8 bases. The CDR3 loop spans 15 amino acids. Germline trimming cut 0 bases from V and 4 bases from J; bases unmatched to any gene: 5. Germline V CDR1 and CDR2: SGHRS, YFSETQ. The DNA of the CDR3 is TGCGCCAGCAGCTTGGGACAGGGGCGGATCACTGAAGCTTTCTTT. This sequence encodes CASSLGQGRITEAFF.

V usage is TRBV19 and J usage is TRBJ2-1, with 9 bases matching TRBD2. The junction had 10 bases not matched to a gene; V was cut back by 5 bases and J by 5 bases. The CDR3 length is 16 residues. Germline V gene lookup returns CDR1 LNHDA and CDR2 SQIVND (reference sequence). CDR3 coding DNA: TGTGCCAGTAGTGCGGGAGGGCCGGCGTTAAACAATGAGCAGTTCTTC. Its protein is CASSAGGPALNNEQFF.

In its sample, this clone was seen many times. V and J are TRBV4-1 and TRBJ1-6; 10 nucleotides agree with TRBD1. This CDR3 is built from 16 residues. Germline CDR1 and CDR2: MGHRA and YSYEKL. V lost 3 bases, J lost 9 bases, and 8 bases stayed unmatched. The CDR3 sequence is CASSQIPGQGSSPLHF. The CDR3 DNA reads TGCGCCAGCAGCCAGATCCCGGGACAGGGGAGTTCACCCCTCCACTTT.

CDR3 amino acids: CASGLAPGTSLIYEQYF. CDR3 DNA: TGTGCTAGTGGTTTGGCCCCCGGGACTAGCCTTATCTACGAGCAGTACTTC. The V gene is TRBV12-5, the J gene TRBJ2-7; 9 bases align to TRBD2. The CDR3 contains 17 residues. The V segment lost 1 base and the J segment 3 bases; nucleotides outside the gene matches: 10. Germline CDR1 reads LGHNT; CDR2 reads FRNRAP.

J is TRBJ2-1 and V is TRBV6-5; 8 positions match TRBD2. Trimming cost V 2 bases and J 9 bases; bases outside gene matches: 9. Germline loops: CDR1 MNHEY, CDR2 SVGAGI. The CDR3 extends over 15 amino acids. CDR3 nucleotide sequence: TGTGCCAGCAGTTACGACGGGAGGGCCCCGGGTGAGCAGTTCTTC. Its translation: CASSYDGRAPGEQFF.

The chain couples TRBV7-6 to TRBJ1-1; D is undetermined. Germline CDR1 SGHVS, CDR2 FNYEAQ. This CDR3 is 13 amino acids long. V gave up 5 bases and J gave up 1 base, with 8 bases separating them. CDR3 DNA sequence: TGTGCCAGCAGCCCGCGCGCGAACACTGAAGCTTTCTTT. Its protein product is CASSPRANTEAFF.

This clone was seen just once. The CDR3 nucleotides are TGTGCCAGCTCACCACTAGCGGGATACGAGCAGTACTTC. Translated: CASSPLAGYEQYF. The J gene is TRBJ2-7, the V gene TRBV18; 8 bases are shared with TRBD2. This CDR3 spans 13 amino acids. Germline V gene sequence: CDR1 KGHSH, CDR2 LQKENI. V was clipped by 1 base and J by 4 bases; unmatched bases: 0.

The chain joins TRBV5-1 to TRBJ1-2, with 7 bases matching TRBD1. The germline V gene encodes CDR1 SGHRS and CDR2 YFSETQ. With 2 bases clipped from V and 4 bases from J, the junction kept 8 bases outside the gene matches. CDR3 length equals 15 residues. The CDR3 coding sequence is TGCGCCAGCAGCTTCGGGTTGGCAGGGGGCTATGGCTACACCTTC. It codes for CASSFGLAGGYGYTF. The variable domain in full, completed from reference TRBV5-1 and TRBJ1-2, reads KAGVTQTPRYLIKTRGQQVTLSCSPISGHRSVSWYQQTPGQGLQFLFEYFSETQRNKGNFPGRFSGRQFSNSRSEMNVSTLELGDSALYLCASSFGLAGGYGYTFGSGTRLTVV.